Each of the 9 T cell receptor beta chains below was sequenced from the same sample in a study of T cells in Graves' hyperthyroidism and ophthalmopathy (dated by TCRdb to 2018 to 2020). The library was prepared using multiplex PCR. The run used an Illumina HiSeq 2000. Amplification of TCR beta CDR3 regions was carried out from RNA transcripts. For the first round of RT-PCR on the TCR CDR3, the HTBI primer set was used together with the Qiagen OneStep RT-PCR kit. Starting from the raw public reads, TCRdb applied fastp trimming at Q25, assembled clones with MiXCR and retained in-frame beta chains. Entries that share a CDR3 protein sequence are merged under the most common genes and DNA. The sample includes about 380,000 distinct CDR3 sequences, with around an eighth observed a single time. The top ten hold less than 25% of the sample. Sequencing input: blood. Receptor source: a man younger than 40 with Graves' hyperthyroidism that later progressed to Graves' ophthalmopathy.

This clonotype was found a few times. The chain couples TRBV13 to TRBJ2-2; D is unclear. The CDR3 runs to 14 residues. V dropped 5 bases and J dropped 2 bases, with 9 bases sitting between them. Germline V gene data show CDR1 as PRHDT and CDR2 as FYEKMQ (reference sequence). CDR3 residues: CASSLPPNTGELFF. CDR3 nucleotides: TGTGCCAGCAGCCTTCCCCCCAACACCGGGGAGCTGTTTTTT.

This clonotype was picked up a small number of times. This CDR3 reads CASSGTGGATDTQYF. CDR3 sequence (DNA): TGTGCCAGCAGTGGCACAGGGGGCGCGACAGATACGCAGTATTTT. This rearrangement joins TRBV27 to TRBJ2-3; 9 nucleotides agree with TRBD1. With 5 bases clipped from V and 3 bases from J, the junction kept 6 bases outside the gene matches. Germline V lookup: CDR1 MNHEY, CDR2 SMNVEV (reference sequence). The CDR3 runs to 15 residues.

This clonotype was counted at least ten times. J is TRBJ2-2 and V is TRBV24-1; D possibly corresponds to TRBD2 (7 bases). The CDR3 covers 16 residues. Germline values: CDR1 KGHDR, CDR2 SFDVKD. With 3 bases removed from V and 3 bases from J, the gap between germline ends came to 13 bases. CDR3 DNA sequence: TGTGCCACCAGTGATCCTACAGGGAGGGACACCGGGGAGCTGTTTTTT. Translation: CATSDPTGRDTGELFF.

The table lists this clonotype with many counts. This chain connects TRBV28 to TRBJ2-7; possibly TRBD1 or TRBD2 for D (5 bases each). CDR3 size: 16 residues. The V gene lost 4 bases and the J gene lost 5 bases, with 21 bases spanning the gap. Germline V gene data show CDR1 as MDHEN and CDR2 as SYDVKM. CDR3 amino acids: CASSSRWDQPRHEQYF. CDR3 nucleotides: TGTGCCAGCAGTTCCCGTTGGGACCAACCCCGACACGAGCAGTACTTC.

To note about this clonotype: One junction end does not reproduce the germline sequence, and a read error may be involved. The rearrangement uses TRBV7-9 and TRBJ2-1, with D perhaps matching TRBD1 or TRBD2 (5 bases each). Germline loops: CDR1 SEHNR, CDR2 FQNEAQ (reference sequence). The CDR3 consists of 15 residues. CDR3: CAGTQDGTPYNKQFF. Here the CDR3 DNA reads TGTGCCGGTACCCAGGACGGGACCCCCTACAATAAGCAGTTCTTC. The full variable domain, in which reference TRBV7-9 and TRBJ2-1 provide the parts outside the CDR3, is DTGVSQNPRHKITKRGQNVTFRCDPISEHNRLYWYRQTLGQGPEFLTYFQNEAQLEKSRLLSDRFSAERPKGSFSTLEIQRTEQGDSAMYLCAGTQDGTPYNKQFFGPGTRLTVL.

This chain joins TRBV20-1 and TRBJ2-7; 9 nucleotides match TRBD2. CDR3 length: 12 residues. Germline V lookup: CDR1 DFQATT, CDR2 SNEGSKA (reference sequence). Trimming took 2 bases from V and 6 from J; bases not matched to a gene: 2. CDR3 coding DNA: TGCAGTGCTAGACGGACTAGCGCCGAGCAGTACTTC. Its translation: CSARRTSAEQYF.

This clonotype was recorded at least ten times. The chain combines TRBV6-1 with TRBJ1-2; D might be TRBD1 (6 bases). Germline values: CDR1 MNHNS, CDR2 SASEGT. Trimming stripped 1 base from V and 7 bases from J, with 22 bases between. The CDR3 consists of 17 residues. The CDR3 loop reads CASSEGGTGRTFRGYTF. CDR3 DNA sequence: TGTGCCAGCAGTGAAGGTGGTACAGGGAGGACCTTTCGTGGCTACACCTTC.

This sequence joins TRBV4-1 and TRBJ2-3; D gene ambiguous. This CDR3 is built from 15 residues. Per the germline V gene, CDR1 is MGHRA and CDR2 is YSYEKL. The germline V and J ends were trimmed by 0 bases and 8 bases, with 15 bases remaining between them. The CDR3 spells CASSQDSSPQSTQYF. CDR3 bases: TGCGCCAGCAGCCAAGACTCGTCCCCCCAGAGTACGCAGTATTTT.

The gene calls are TRBV15 and TRBJ1-5, with TRBD1 as a possible D gene (5 bases). The CDR3 contains 16 residues. Trimming removed 1 base at V and 3 bases at J, with 13 bases between. CDR1 is LNHNV and CDR2 is YYDKDF in the germline V gene (reference sequence). Here the CDR3 reads CATSRGSRGFNQPQHF. As DNA, the CDR3 is TGTGCCACCAGCAGAGGCTCTCGGGGGTTCAATCAGCCCCAGCATTTT.